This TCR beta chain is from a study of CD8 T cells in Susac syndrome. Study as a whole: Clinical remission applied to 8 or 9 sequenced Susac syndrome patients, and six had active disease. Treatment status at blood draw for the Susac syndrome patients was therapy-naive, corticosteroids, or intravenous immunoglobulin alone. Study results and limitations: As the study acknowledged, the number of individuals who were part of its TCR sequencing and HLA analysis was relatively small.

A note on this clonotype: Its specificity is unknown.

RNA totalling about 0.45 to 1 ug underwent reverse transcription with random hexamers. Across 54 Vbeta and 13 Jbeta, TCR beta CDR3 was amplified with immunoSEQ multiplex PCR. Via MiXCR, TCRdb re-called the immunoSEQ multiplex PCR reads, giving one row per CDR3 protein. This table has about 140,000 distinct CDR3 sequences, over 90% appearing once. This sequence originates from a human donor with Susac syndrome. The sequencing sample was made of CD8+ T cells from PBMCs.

CDR3 region: CASSLFGQAPSYEQYF. CDR3 coding DNA: TGTGCCAGCAGTTTATTCGGACAGGCTCCCTCCTACGAGCAGTACTTC. The rearrangement uses TRBV27 and TRBJ2-7, with 7 bases matching TRBD1. The V segment lost 1 base and the J segment 0 bases; nucleotides outside the gene matches: 6. Looked up from germline, CDR1 is MNHEY and CDR2 is SMNVEV (reference sequence). The CDR3 loop spans 16 amino acids.